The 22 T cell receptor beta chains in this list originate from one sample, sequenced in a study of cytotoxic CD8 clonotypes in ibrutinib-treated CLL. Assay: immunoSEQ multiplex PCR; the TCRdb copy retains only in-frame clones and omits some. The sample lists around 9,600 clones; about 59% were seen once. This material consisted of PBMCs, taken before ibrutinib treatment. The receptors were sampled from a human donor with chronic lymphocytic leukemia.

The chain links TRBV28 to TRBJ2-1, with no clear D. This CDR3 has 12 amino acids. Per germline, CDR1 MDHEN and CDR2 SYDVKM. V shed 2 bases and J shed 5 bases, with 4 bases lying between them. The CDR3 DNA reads TGTGCCAGCAGTTTAACAGACAATGAGCAGTTCTTC. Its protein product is CASSLTDNEQFF.

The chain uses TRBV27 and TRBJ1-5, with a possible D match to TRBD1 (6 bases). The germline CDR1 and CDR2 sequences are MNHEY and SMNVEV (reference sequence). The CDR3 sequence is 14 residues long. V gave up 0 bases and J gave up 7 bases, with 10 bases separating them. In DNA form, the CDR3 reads TGTGCCAGCAGTTTATCGGGACAAAGCCAGCCCCAGCATTTT. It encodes CASSLSGQSQPQHF.

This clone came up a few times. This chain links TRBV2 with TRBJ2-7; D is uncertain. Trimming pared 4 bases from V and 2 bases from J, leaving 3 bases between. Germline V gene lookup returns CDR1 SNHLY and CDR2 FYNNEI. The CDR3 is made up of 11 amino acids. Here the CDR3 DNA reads TGTGCCAGCAGTGGCACCTACGAGCAGTACTTC. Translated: CASSGTYEQYF.

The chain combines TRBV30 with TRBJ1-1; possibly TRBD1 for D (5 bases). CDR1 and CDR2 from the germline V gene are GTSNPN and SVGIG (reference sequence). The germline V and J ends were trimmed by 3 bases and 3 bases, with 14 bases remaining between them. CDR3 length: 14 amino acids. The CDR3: CAWRGGAAHTEAFF. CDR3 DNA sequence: TGTGCCTGGAGGGGTGGGGCTGCCCACACTGAAGCTTTCTTT.

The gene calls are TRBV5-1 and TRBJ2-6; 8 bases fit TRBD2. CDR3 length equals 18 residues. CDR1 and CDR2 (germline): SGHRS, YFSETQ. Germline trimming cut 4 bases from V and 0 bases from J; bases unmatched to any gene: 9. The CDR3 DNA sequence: TGCGCCAGCAGCGGTGCTAGCGGGTCGAGCTCTGGGGCCAACGTCCTGACTTTC. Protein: CASSGASGSSSGANVLTF.

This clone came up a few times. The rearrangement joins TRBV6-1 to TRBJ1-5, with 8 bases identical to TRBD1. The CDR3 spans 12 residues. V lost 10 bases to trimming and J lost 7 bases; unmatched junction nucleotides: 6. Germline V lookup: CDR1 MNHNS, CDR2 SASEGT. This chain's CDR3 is CAIDRGGQPQHF. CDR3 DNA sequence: TGTGCCATTGACAGGGGTGGGCAGCCCCAGCATTTT.

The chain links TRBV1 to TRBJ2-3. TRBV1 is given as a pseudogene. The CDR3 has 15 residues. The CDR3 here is CTSSRWVTYTDTQYF. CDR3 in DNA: TGCACCAGCAGCCGATGGGTTACTTACACAGATACGCAGTATTTT.

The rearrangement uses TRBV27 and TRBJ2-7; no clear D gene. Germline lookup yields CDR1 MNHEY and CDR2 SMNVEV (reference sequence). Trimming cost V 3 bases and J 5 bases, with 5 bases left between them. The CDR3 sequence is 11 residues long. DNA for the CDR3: TGTGCCAGCAGTTTTAGCCACGAGCAGTACTTC. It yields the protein CASSFSHEQYF.

The CDR3 DNA follows: TGTGCCAGCAGCCTCGGGACTAGCGGGTTCAGCTCCTACGAGCAGTACTTC. This sequence encodes CASSLGTSGFSSYEQYF. The chain has TRBV5-6 and TRBJ2-7; 12 bases map to TRBD2. Trimming cost V 4 bases and J 0 bases; bases outside gene matches: 8. Germline V gene sequence: CDR1 SGHDT, CDR2 YYEEEE. The CDR3 totals 17 residues.

DNA for the CDR3: TGTGCCAGTAGTATTCATCCAGAAGAGACCCAGTACTTC. Translation gives CASSIHPEETQYF. V is TRBV19 and J is TRBJ2-5; D is undetermined. Trimming removed 3 bases at V and 3 bases at J, with 8 bases between. The CDR3 extends over 13 amino acids. Germline loops: CDR1 LNHDA, CDR2 SQIVND (reference sequence).

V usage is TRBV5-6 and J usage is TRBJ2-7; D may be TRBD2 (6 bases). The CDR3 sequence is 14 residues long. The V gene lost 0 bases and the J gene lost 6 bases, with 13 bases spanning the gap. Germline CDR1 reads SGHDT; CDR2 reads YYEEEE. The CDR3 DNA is TGTGCCAGCAGCTTGGTATTTTCGGGGGTCGAGCAGTACTTC. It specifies CASSLVFSGVEQYF.

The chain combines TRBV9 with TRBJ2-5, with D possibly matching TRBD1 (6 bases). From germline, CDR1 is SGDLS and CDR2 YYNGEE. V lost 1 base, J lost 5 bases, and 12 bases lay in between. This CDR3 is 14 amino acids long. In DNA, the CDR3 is TGTGCCAGCAGCGTAAGGGGGACGTGGGAGACCCAGTACTTC. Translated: CASSVRGTWETQYF.

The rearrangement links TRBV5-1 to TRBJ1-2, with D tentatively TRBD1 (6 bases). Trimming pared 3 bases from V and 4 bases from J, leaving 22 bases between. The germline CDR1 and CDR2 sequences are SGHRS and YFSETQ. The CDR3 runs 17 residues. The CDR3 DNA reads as TGCGCCAGCAGCTCCGGAGCCAACCGGGACAACCGCTATGGCTACACCTTC. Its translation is CASSSGANRDNRYGYTF.

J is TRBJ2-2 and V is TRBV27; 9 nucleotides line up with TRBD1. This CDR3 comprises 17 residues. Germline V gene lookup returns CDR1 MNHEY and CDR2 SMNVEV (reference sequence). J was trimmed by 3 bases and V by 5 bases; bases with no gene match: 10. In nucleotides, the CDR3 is TGTGCCAGCAGTCAGGACGCCGGGACAGGGTACACCGGGGAGCTGTTTTTT. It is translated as CASSQDAGTGYTGELFF.

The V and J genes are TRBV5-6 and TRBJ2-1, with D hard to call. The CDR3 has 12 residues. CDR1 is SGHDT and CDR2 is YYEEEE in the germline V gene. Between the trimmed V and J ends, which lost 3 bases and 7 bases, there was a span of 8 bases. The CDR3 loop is CASSSLENEQFF. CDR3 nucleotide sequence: TGTGCCAGCAGCTCCCTGGAAAATGAGCAGTTCTTC.

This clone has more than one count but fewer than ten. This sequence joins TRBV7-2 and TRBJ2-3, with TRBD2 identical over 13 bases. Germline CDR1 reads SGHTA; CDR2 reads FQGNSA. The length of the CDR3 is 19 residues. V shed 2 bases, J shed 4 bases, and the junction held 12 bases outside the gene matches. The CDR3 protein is CASSLRLAGGVVWADTQYF. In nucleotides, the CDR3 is TGTGCCAGCAGCTTAAGACTAGCGGGAGGAGTTGTGTGGGCAGATACGCAGTATTTT.

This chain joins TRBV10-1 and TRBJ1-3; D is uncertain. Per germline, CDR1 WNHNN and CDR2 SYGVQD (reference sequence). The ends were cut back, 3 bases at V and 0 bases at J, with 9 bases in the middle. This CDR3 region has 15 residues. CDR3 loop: CASSDGIRSGNTIYF. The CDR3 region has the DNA TGCGCCAGCAGTGATGGGATCCGCTCTGGAAACACCATATATTTT.

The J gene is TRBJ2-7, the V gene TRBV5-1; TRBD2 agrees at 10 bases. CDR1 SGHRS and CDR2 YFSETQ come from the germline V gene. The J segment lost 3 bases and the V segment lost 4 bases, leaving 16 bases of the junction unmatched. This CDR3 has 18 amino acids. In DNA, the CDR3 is TGCGCCAGCAGCCGCGAGGTGGCTAGCGGGGGTTTTTTCTACGAGCAGTACTTC. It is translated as CASSREVASGGFFYEQYF. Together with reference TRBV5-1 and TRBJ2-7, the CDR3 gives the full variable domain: KAGVTQTPRYLIKTRGQQVTLSCSPISGHRSVSWYQQTPGQGLQFLFEYFSETQRNKGNFPGRFSGRQFSNSRSEMNVSTLELGDSALYLCASSREVASGGFFYEQYFGPGTRLTVT.

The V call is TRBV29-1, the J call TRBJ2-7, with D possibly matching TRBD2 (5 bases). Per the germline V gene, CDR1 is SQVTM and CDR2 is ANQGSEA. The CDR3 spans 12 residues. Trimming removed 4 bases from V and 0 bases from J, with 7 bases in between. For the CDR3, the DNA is TGCAGCGTTGTCGGGGACTCCTACGAGCAGTACTTC. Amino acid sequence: CSVVGDSYEQYF.

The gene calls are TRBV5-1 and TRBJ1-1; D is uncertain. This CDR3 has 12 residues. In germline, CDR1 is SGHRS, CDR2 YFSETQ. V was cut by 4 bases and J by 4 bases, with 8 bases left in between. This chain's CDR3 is CASSLRGTEAFF. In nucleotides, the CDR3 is TGCGCCAGCAGCCTGCGGGGCACTGAAGCTTTCTTT.

CDR3 sequence (DNA): TGTGCCAGCAGTGATGTAGGGGCGACCGCTGAAGCTTTCTTT. Encoded protein: CASSDVGATAEAFF. The rearrangement links TRBV2 to TRBJ1-1; D may be TRBD1 (5 bases). V was trimmed by 3 bases and J by 6 bases, leaving 14 bases between them. The V gene's germline CDR1 is SNHLY and CDR2 FYNNEI. This CDR3 is built from 14 residues. Filled out from reference TRBV2 and TRBJ1-1, the complete variable domain reads EPEVTQTPSHQVTQMGQEVILRCVPISNHLYFYWYRQILGQKVEFLVSFYNNEISEKSEIFDDQFSVERPDGSNFTLKIRSTKLEDSAMYFCASSDVGATAEAFFGQGTRLTVV.

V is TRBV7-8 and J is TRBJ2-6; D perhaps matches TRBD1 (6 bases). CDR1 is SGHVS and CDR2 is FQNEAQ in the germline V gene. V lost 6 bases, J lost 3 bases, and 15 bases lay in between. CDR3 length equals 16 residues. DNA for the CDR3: TGTGCCAGCAGTCAAAGCACAGGGAGTGGGGCCAACGTCCTGACTTTC. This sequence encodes CASSQSTGSGANVLTF.